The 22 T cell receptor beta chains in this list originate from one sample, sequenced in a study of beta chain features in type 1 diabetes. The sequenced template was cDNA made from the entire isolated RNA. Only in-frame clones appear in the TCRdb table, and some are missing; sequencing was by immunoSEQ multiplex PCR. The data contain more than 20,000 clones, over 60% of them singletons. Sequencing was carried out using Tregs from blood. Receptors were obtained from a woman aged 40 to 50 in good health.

Here the CDR3 DNA reads TGTGCCACCAGCAGCGCAGGGATGAACACTGAAGCTTTCTTT. It specifies CATSSAGMNTEAFF. The chain has TRBV15 and TRBJ1-1; D is perhaps TRBD1 (5 bases). The germline gives CDR1 LNHNV, CDR2 YYDKDF (reference sequence). The CDR3 runs 14 residues. The V and J ends lost 3 bases and 0 bases respectively, with 8 bases between them.

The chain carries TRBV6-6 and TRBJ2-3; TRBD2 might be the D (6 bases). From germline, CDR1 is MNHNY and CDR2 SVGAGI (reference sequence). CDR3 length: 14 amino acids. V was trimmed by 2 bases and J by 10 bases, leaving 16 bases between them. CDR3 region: CASSYMMGGVAQYF. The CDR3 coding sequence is TGTGCCAGCAGTTACATGATGGGGGGTGTGGCGCAGTATTTT.

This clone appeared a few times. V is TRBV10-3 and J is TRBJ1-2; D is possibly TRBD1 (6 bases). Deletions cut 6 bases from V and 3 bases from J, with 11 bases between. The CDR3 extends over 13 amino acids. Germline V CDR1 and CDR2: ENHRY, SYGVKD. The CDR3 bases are TGTGCCATCAGCAGGGGTTCGGACTATGGCTACACCTTC. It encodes CAISRGSDYGYTF.

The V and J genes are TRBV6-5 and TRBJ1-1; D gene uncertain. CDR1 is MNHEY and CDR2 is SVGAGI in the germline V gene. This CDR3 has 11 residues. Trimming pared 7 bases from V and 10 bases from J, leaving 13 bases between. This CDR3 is CASTPGVAAFF. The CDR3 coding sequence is TGTGCCAGCACCCCCGGGGTGGCAGCTTTCTTT.

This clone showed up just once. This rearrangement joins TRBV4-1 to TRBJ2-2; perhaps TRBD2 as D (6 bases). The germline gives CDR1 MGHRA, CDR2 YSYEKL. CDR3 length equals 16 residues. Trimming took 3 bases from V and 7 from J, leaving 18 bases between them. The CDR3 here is CASSQALGLSVGELFF. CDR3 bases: TGCGCCAGCAGCCAGGCCCTGGGACTGTCCGTCGGGGAGCTGTTTTTT.

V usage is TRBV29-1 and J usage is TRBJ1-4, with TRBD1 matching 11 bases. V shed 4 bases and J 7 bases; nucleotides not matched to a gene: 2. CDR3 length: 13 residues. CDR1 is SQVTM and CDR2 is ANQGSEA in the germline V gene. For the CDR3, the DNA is TGCAGCGTTGCCGGGACAGGGGGTGAAAAACTGTTTTTT. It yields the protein CSVAGTGGEKLFF.

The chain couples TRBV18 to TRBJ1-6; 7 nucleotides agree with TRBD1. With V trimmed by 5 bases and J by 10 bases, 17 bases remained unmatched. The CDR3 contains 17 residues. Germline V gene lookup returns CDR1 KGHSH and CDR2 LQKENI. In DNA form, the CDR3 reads TGTGCCAGCTCAACGGGGCCACAGGGGTCGTCGGGCTCACCCCTCCACTTT. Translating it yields CASSTGPQGSSGSPLHF.

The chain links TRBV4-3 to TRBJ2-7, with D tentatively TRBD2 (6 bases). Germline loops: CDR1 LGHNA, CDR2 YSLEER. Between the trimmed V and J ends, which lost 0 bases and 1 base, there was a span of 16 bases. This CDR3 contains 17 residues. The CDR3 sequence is CASSQETLAGPSYEQYF. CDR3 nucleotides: TGCGCCAGCAGCCAAGAGACTCTCGCGGGACCATCCTACGAGCAGTACTTC.

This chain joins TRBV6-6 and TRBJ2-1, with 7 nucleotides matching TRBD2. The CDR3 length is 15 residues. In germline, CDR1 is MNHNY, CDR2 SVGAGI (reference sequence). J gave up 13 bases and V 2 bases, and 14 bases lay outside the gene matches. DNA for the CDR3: TGTGCCAGCAGTTACGACCCGGGTCTCGGGGGGAGACAGTTCTTC. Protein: CASSYDPGLGGRQFF.

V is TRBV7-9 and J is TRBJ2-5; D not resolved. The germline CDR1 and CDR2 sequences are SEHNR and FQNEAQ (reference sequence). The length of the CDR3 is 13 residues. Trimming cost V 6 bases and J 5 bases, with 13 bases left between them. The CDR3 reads CASSSLIRETQYF. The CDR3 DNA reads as TGTGCCAGCAGTTCCCTTATTCGGGAGACCCAGTACTTC. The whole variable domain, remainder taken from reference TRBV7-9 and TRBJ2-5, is DTGVSQNPRHKITKRGQNVTFRCDPISEHNRLYWYRQTLGQGPEFLTYFQNEAQLEKSRLLSDRFSAERPKGSFSTLEIQRTEQGDSAMYLCASSSLIRETQYFGPGTRLLVL.

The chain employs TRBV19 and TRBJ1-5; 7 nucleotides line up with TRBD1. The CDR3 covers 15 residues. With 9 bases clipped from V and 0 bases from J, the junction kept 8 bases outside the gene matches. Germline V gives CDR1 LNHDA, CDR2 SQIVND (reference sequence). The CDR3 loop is CASVRGRDSNQPQHF. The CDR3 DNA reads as TGTGCCAGCGTAAGGGGGCGGGATAGCAATCAGCCCCAGCATTTT.

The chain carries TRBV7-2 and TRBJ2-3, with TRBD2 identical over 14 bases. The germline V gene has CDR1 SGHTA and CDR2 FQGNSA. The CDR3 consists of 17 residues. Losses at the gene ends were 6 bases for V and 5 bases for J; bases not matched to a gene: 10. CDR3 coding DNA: TGTGCCAGCAGACAAACCGGGACTAGCGGGGGACAAGATACGCAGTATTTT. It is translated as CASRQTGTSGGQDTQYF. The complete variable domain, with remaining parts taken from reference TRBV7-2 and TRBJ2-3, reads GAGVSQSPSNKVTEKGKDVELRCDPISGHTALYWYRQSLGQGLEFLIYFQGNSAPDKSGLPSDRFSAERTGGSVSTLTIQRTQQEDSAVYLCASRQTGTSGGQDTQYFGPGTRLTVL.

The CDR3 protein is CASSNRGQGSHEQYF. The CDR3 nucleotides are TGTGCCAGCAGCAATCGGGGACAGGGGTCCCACGAGCAGTACTTC. The V gene is TRBV21-1, the J gene TRBJ2-5; the tabulated D call, TRBD1, remains unverified against the DNA. With the DNA end fitting TRBJ2-7 better, the J assignment may be wrong. TRBV21-1 is described as a pseudogene. The CDR3 has 15 residues.

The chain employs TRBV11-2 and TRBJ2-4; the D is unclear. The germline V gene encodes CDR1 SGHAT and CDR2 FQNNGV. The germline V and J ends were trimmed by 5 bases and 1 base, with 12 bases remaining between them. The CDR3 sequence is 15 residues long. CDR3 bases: TGTGCCAGCAGCCCCCAAATCGGGGCCAAAAACATTCAGTACTTC. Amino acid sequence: CASSPQIGAKNIQYF. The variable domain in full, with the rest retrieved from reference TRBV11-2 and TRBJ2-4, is EAGVAQSPRYKIIEKRQSVAFWCNPISGHATLYWYQQILGQGPKLLIQFQNNGVVDDSQLPKDRFSAERLKGVDSTLKIQPAKLEDSAVYLCASSPQIGAKNIQYFGAGTRLSVL.

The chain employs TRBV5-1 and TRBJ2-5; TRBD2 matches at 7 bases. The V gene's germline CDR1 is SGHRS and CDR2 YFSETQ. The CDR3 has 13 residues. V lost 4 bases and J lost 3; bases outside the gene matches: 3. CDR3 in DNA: TGCGCCAGCAGCCGGGGGGTAGAAGAGACCCAGTACTTC. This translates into CASSRGVEETQYF.

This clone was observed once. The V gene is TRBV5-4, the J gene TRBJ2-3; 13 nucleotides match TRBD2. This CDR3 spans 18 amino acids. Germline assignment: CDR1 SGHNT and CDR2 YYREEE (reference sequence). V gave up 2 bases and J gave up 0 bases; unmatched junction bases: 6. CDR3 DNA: TGTGCCAGCAGCTTTTTACTAGCGGGGGGGCTGAGCACAGATACGCAGTATTTT. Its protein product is CASSFLLAGGLSTDTQYF.

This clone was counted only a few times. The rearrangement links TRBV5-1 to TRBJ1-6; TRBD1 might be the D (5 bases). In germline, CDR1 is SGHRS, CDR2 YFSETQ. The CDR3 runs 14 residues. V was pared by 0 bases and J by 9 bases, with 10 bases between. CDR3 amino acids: CASSLGQGGSPLHF. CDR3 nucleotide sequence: TGCGCCAGCAGCTTGGGGCAGGGTGGTTCACCCCTCCACTTT. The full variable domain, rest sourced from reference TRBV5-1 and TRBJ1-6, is KAGVTQTPRYLIKTRGQQVTLSCSPISGHRSVSWYQQTPGQGLQFLFEYFSETQRNKGNFPGRFSGRQFSNSRSEMNVSTLELGDSALYLCASSLGQGGSPLHFGNGTRLTVT.

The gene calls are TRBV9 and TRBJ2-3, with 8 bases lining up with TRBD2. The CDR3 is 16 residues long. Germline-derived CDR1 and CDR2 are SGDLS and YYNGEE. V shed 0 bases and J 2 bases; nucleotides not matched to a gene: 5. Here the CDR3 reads CASSVEAGGYTDTQYF. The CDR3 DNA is TGTGCCAGCAGCGTAGAGGCGGGGGGCTACACAGATACGCAGTATTTT. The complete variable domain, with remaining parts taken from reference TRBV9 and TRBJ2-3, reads DSGVTQTPKHLITATGQRVTLRCSPRSGDLSVYWYQQSLDQGLQFLIQYYNGEERAKGNILERFSAQQFPDLHSELNLSSLELGDSALYFCASSVEAGGYTDTQYFGPGTRLTVL.

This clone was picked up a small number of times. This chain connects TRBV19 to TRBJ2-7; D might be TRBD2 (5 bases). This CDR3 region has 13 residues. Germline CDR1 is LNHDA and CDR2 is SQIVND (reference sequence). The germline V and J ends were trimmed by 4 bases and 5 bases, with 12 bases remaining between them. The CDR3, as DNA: TGTGCCAGTAGTACCGGGGAAATTCACGAGCAGTACTTC. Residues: CASSTGEIHEQYF.

The CDR3 region has the DNA TGTGCCAGCTCCTCCACAGGGGGCGGAGAGACCCAGTACTTC. This translates into CASSSTGGGETQYF. This sequence joins TRBV18 and TRBJ2-5, with 9 bases aligning to TRBD1. CDR3 length: 14 residues. Per the germline V gene, CDR1 is KGHSH and CDR2 is LQKENI. V trimming: 6 bases; J trimming: 4 bases; junction bases outside the gene matches: 6.

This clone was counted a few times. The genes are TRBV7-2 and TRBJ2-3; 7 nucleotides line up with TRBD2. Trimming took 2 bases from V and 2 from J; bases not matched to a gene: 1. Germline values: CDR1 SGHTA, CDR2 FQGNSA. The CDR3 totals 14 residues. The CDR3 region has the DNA TGTGCCAGCAGCTTAAGGGACTACACAGATACGCAGTATTTT. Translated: CASSLRDYTDTQYF.

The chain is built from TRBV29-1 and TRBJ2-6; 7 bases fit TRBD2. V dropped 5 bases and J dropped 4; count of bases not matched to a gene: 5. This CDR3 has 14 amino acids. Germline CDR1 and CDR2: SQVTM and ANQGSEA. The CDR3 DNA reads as TGCAGCGTTATCAGCGGGGCCGGGGCCAACGTCCTGACTTTC. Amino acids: CSVISGAGANVLTF.